This T cell receptor beta chain was found in a study of blood T cells in healthy people across ages. This CDR3 contains 19 residues. CDR1 SEHNR and CDR2 FQNEAQ come from the germline V gene (reference sequence). Trimming took 1 base from V and 4 from J, leaving 25 bases between them. Regarding this clonotype: Its target is unknown.

A J-beta primer mix and a sample-barcoded 5' primer were used in a second PCR of about 6 to 12 cycles. CDR3-containing paired-end reads numbering at least 2.5 million came from each sample. TCRdb reprocessed the 5' RACE reads via MiXCR and lists one record per CDR3 protein. This sample has 1.8 million or so distinct CDR3 sequences; about 39% occur once, and the top ten carry 23%. Study-level results: TCR beta diversity per million T cells fell roughly linearly with age.

The specimen was blood. The chain recombines TRBV7-9 with TRBJ2-5; TRBD2 is a possible D gene (6 bases). The source of this sequence is a human donor in good health. The CDR3 reads CASSLESSQWGDQSETQYF. The CDR3 nucleotides are TGTGCCAGCAGCTTAGAATCCTCTCAGTGGGGGGATCAATCAGAGACCCAGTACTTC. Variable domain in full (rest from reference TRBV7-9 and TRBJ2-5): DTGVSQNPRHKITKRGQNVTFRCDPISEHNRLYWYRQTLGQGPEFLTYFQNEAQLEKSRLLSDRFSAERPKGSFSTLEIQRTEQGDSAMYLCASSLESSQWGDQSETQYFGPGTRLLVL.